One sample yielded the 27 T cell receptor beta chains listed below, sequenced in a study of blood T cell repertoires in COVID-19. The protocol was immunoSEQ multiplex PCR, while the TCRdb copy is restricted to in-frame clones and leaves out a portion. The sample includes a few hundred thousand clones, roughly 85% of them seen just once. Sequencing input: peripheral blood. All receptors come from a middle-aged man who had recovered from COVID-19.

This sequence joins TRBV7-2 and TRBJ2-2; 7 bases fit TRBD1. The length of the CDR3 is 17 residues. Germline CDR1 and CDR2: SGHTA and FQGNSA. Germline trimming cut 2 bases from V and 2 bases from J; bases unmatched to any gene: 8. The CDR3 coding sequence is TGTGCCAGCAGCTTAAGAGGGGGCGATGGCAACACCGGGGAGCTGTTTTTT. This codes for CASSLRGGDGNTGELFF.

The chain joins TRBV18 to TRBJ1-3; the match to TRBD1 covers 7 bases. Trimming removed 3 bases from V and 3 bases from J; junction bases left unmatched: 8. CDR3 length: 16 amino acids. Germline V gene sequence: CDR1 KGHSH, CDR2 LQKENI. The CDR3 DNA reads TGTGCCAGCTCACCGGTAGACAGGGCTTATGGAAACACCATATATTTT. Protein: CASSPVDRAYGNTIYF.

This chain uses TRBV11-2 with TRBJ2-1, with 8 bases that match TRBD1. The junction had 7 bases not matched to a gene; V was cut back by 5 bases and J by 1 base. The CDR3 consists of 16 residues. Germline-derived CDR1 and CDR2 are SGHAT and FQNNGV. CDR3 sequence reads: CASSPRTGLSYNEQFF. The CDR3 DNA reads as TGTGCCAGCAGCCCCAGGACAGGGCTGTCCTACAATGAGCAGTTCTTC. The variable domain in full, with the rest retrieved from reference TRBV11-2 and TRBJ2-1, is EAGVAQSPRYKIIEKRQSVAFWCNPISGHATLYWYQQILGQGPKLLIQFQNNGVVDDSQLPKDRFSAERLKGVDSTLKIQPAKLEDSAVYLCASSPRTGLSYNEQFFGPGTRLTVL.

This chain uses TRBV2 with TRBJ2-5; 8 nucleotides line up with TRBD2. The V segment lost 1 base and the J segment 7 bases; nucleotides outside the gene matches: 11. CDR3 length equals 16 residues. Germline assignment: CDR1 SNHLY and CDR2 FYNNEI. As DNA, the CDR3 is TGTGCCAGCAGTGAAGGACTAGCGACCTCTCGGTGGACCCAGTACTTC. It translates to CASSEGLATSRWTQYF.

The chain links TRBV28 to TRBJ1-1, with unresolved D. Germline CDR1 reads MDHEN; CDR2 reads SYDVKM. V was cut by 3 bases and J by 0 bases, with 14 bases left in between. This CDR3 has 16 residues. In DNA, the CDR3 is TGTGCCAGCAGTTTGTTGGCAGGTAAAATGAACACTGAAGCTTTCTTT. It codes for CASSLLAGKMNTEAFF.

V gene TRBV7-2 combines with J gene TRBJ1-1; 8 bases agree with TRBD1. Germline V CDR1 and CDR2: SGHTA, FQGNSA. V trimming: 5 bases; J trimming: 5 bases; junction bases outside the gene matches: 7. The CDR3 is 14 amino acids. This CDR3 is CASSPGQVTTEAFF. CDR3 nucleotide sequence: TGTGCCAGCAGCCCGGGACAGGTTACTACTGAAGCTTTCTTT. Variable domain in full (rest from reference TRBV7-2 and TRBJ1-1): GAGVSQSPSNKVTEKGKDVELRCDPISGHTALYWYRQSLGQGLEFLIYFQGNSAPDKSGLPSDRFSAERTGGSVSTLTIQRTQQEDSAVYLCASSPGQVTTEAFFGQGTRLTVV.

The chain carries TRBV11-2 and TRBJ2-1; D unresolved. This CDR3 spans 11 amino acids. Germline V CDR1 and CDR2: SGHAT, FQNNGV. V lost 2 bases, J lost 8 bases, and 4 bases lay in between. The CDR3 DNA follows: TGTGCCAGCAGCTTATCAGATGAGCAGTTCTTC. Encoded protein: CASSLSDEQFF.

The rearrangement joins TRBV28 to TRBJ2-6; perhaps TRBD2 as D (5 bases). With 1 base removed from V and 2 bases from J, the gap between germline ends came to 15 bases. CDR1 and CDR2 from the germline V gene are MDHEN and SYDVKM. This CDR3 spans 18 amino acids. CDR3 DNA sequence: TGTGCCAGCAGTTTATCTCGGGGATTGCGCCCTGGGGCCAACGTCCTGACTTTC. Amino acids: CASSLSRGLRPGANVLTF.

Written as DNA, the CDR3 is TGTGCCAGCAGTTCCCGGAGTAAGAACACCGGGGAGCTGTTTTTT. Protein sequence: CASSSRSKNTGELFF. The chain joins TRBV28 to TRBJ2-2; D gene uncertain. The CDR3 sequence is 15 residues long. Trimming shortened V by 4 bases and J by 1 base, and 10 bases separated the two germline ends. Germline-derived CDR1 and CDR2 are MDHEN and SYDVKM.

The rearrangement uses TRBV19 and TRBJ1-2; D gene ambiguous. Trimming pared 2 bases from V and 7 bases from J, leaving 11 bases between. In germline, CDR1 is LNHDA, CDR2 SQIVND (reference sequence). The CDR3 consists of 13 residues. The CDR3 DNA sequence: TGTGCCAGTAGTATAAGAGGGAGCCCTGGCTACACCTTC. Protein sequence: CASSIRGSPGYTF.

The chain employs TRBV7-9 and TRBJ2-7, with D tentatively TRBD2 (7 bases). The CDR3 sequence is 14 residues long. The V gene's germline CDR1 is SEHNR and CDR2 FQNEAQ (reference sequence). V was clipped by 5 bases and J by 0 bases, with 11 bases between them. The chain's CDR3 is CASSPGDYSYEQYF. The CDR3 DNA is TGTGCCAGCAGCCCAGGGGACTACTCCTACGAGCAGTACTTC.

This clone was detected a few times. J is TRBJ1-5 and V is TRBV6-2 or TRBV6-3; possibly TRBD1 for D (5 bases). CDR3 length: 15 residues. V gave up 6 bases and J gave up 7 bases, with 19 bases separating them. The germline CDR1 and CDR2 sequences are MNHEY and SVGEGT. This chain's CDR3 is CASSKGLREIQPQHF. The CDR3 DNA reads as TGTGCCAGCAGCAAGGGACTACGGGAAATCCAGCCCCAGCATTTT.

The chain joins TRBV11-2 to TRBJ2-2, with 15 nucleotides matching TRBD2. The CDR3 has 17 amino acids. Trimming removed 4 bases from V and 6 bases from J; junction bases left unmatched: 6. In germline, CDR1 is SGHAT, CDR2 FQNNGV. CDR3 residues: CASSSGLAGGPAGELFF. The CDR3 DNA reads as TGTGCCAGCAGCTCAGGACTAGCGGGAGGGCCGGCCGGGGAGCTGTTTTTT.

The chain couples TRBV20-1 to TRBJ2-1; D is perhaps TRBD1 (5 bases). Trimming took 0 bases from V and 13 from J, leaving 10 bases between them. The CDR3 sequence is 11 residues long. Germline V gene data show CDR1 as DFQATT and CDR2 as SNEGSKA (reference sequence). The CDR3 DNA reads TGCAGTGCTAGAGATAGGCAGGGTCAGTTCTTC. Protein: CSARDRQGQFF.

The chain's CDR3 is CAIRDTGQLNTEAFF. The CDR3 DNA sequence: TGTGCCATCAGGGACACGGGACAATTGAACACTGAAGCTTTCTTT. The gene calls are TRBV10-3 and TRBJ1-1; D might be TRBD1 (6 bases). Trimming took off 6 bases at V and 0 bases at J, with 14 bases between the two ends. This CDR3 comprises 15 residues. Germline-derived CDR1 and CDR2 are ENHRY and SYGVKD.

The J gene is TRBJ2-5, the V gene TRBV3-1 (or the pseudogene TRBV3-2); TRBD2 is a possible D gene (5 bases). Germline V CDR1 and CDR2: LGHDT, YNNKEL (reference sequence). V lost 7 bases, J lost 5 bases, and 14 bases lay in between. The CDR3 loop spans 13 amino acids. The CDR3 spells CASTRVGGETQYF. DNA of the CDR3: TGTGCCAGCACCCGAGTGGGCGGGGAGACCCAGTACTTC.

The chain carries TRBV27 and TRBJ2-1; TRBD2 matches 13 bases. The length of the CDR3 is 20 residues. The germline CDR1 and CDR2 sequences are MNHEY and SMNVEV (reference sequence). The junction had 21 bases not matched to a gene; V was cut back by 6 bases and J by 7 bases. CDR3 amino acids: CASSSLLSLRTSGSGNEQFF. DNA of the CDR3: TGTGCCAGCAGCTCGCTTCTCTCCCTTCGGACTAGCGGGAGTGGGAATGAGCAGTTCTTC.

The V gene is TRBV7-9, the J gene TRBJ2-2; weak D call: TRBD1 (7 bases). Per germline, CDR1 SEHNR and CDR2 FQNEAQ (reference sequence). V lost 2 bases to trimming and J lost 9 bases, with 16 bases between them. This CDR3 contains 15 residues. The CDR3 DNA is TGTGCCAGCAGCTTATTGGGGGGACAGCCCTGGGAGCTGTTTTTT. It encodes CASSLLGGQPWELFF.

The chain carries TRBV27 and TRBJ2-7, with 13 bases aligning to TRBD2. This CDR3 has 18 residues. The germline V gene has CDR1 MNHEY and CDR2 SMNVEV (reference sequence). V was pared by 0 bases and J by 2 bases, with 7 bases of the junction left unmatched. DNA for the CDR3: TGTGCCAGCAGTTTATCACGACTAGCGGGAGGTAAAGCCTACGAGCAGTACTTC. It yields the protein CASSLSRLAGGKAYEQYF.

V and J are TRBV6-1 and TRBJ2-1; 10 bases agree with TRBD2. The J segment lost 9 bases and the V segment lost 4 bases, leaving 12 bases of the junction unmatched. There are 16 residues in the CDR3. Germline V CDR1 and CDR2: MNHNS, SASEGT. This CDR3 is CASSVTLAGVLSEQFF. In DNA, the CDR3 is TGTGCCAGCAGTGTTACGCTAGCGGGAGTTTTGTCTGAGCAGTTCTTC.

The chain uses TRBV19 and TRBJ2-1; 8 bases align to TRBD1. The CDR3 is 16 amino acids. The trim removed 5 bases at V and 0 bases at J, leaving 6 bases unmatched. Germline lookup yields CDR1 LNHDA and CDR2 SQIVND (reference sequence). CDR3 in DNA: TGTGCCAGTAGTCCCGGACAGGGCTACTCCTACAATGAGCAGTTCTTC. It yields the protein CASSPGQGYSYNEQFF.

The CDR3 reads CASSLSRQINSPLHF. CDR3 in DNA: TGTGCCAGCAGTTTATCGAGACAGATTAATTCACCCCTCCACTTT. J is TRBJ1-6 and V is TRBV27; TRBD1 is a possible D gene (5 bases). The ends were cut back, 0 bases at V and 6 bases at J, with 9 bases in the middle. Germline V CDR1 and CDR2: MNHEY, SMNVEV (reference sequence). CDR3 length equals 15 residues.

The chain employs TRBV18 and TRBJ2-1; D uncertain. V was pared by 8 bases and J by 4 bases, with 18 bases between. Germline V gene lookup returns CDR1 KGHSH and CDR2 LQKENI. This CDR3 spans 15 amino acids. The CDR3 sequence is CASGRAAPTYNEQFF. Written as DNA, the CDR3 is TGTGCCAGCGGAAGAGCAGCCCCGACTTACAATGAGCAGTTCTTC.

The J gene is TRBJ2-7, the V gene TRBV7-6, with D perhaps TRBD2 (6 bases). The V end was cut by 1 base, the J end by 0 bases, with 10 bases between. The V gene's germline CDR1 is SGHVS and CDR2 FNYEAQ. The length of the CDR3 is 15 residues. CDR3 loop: CASSLDGGSSYEQYF. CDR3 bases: TGTGCCAGCAGCTTAGACGGGGGTAGCTCCTACGAGCAGTACTTC.

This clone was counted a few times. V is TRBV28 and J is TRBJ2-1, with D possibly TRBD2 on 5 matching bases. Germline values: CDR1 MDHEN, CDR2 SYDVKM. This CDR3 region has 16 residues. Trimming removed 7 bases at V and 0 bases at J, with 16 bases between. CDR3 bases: TGTGCCAGCAATTCCCTCGGGATTAACTCCTACAATGAGCAGTTCTTC. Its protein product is CASNSLGINSYNEQFF.

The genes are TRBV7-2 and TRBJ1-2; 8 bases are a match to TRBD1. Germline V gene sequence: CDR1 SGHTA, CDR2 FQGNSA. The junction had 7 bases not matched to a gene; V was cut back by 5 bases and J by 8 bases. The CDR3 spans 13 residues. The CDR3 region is CASSPNRGIGYTF. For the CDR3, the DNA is TGTGCCAGCAGCCCCAACAGGGGGATAGGCTACACCTTC.

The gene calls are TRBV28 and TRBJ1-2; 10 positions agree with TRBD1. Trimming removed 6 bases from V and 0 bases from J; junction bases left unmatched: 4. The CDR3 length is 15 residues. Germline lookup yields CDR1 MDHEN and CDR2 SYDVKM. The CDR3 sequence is CASRGQGIANYGYTF. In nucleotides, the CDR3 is TGTGCCAGCAGGGGACAGGGGATCGCTAACTATGGCTACACCTTC.